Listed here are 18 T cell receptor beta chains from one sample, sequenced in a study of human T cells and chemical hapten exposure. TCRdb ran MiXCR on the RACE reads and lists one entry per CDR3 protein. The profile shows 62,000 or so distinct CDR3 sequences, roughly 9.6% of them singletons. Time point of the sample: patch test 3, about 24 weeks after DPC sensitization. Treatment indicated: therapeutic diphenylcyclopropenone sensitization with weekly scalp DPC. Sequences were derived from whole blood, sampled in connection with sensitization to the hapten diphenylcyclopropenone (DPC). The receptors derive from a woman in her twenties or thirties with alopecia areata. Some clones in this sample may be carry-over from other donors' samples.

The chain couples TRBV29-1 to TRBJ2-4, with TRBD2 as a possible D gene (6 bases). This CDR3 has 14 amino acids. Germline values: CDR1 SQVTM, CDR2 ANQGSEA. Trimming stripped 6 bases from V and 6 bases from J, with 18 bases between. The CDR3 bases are TGCAGCGTCGCGGGTCTAGGAGGGAGAAACATTCAGTACTTC. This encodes CSVAGLGGRNIQYF.

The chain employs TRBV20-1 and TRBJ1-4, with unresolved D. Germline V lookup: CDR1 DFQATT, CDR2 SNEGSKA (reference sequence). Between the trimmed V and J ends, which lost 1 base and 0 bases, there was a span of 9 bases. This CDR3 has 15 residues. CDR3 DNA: TGCAGTGCTAGAGGGGCAGCTGCAACTAATGAAAAACTGTTTTTT. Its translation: CSARGAAATNEKLFF.

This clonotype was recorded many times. The CDR3 sequence is CASTKYYSNQPQHF. The DNA for the CDR3 is TGTGCCAGCACCAAGTACTATAGCAATCAGCCCCAGCATTTT. J is TRBJ1-5 and V is TRBV6-2 or TRBV6-3, with D uncertain. This CDR3 comprises 14 residues. Germline V lookup: CDR1 MNHEY, CDR2 SVGEGT. Trimming stripped 7 bases from V and 0 bases from J, with 10 bases between.

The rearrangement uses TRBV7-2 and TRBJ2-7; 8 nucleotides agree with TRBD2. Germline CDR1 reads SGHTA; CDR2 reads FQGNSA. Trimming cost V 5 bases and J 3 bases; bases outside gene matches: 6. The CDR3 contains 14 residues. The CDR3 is CASSNSGTSYEQYF. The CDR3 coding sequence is TGTGCCAGCAGCAATTCCGGGACTAGCTACGAGCAGTACTTC.

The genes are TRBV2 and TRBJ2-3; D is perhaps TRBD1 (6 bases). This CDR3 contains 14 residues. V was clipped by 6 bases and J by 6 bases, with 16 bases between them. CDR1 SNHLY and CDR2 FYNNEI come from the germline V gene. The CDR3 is CASSRDTSTDTQYF. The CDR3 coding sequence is TGTGCCAGCAGCAGGGACACCTCCACTGATACGCAGTATTTT.

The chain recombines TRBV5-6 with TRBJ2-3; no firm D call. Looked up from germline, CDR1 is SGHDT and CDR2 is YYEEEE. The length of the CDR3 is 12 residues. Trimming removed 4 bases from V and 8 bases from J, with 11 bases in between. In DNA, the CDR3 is TGTGCCAGCAGCGGGTTGGCAACTACGCAGTATTTT. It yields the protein CASSGLATTQYF.

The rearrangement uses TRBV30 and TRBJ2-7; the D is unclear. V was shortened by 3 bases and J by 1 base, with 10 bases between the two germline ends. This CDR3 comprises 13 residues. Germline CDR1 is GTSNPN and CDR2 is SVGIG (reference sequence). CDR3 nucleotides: TGTGCCTGGAGGGGTATCTCGTCCTACGAGCAGTACTTC. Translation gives CAWRGISSYEQYF. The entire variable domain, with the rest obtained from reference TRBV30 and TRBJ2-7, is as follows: SQTIHQWPATLVQPVGSPLSLECTVEGTSNPNLYWYRQAAGRGLQLLFYSVGIGQISSEVPQNLSASRPQDRQFILSSKKLLLSDSGFYLCAWRGISSYEQYFGPGTRLTVT.

The CDR3 nucleotides are TGTGCCAGCAGCGCCCCTCGACAGGGTCTCCACTTT. It encodes CASSAPRQGLHF. The gene calls are TRBV9 and TRBJ1-6, with 7 bases identical to TRBD1. J lost 16 bases, V lost 3 bases, and 7 bases had no gene match. Germline V gene lookup returns CDR1 SGDLS and CDR2 YYNGEE. The CDR3 runs 12 residues.

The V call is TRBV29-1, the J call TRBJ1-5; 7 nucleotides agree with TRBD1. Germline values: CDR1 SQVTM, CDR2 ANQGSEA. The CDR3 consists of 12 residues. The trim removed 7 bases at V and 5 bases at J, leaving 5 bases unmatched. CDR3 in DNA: TGCAGCGCCCGGGACAGCGATCAGCCCCAGCATTTT. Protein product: CSARDSDQPQHF.

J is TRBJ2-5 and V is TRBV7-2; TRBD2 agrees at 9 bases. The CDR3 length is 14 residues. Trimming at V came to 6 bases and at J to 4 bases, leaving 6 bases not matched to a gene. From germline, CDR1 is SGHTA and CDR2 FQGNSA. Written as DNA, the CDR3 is TGTGCCAGCAGGGTTAGCGGGAGAGCAGAGACCCAGTACTTC. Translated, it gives CASRVSGRAETQYF. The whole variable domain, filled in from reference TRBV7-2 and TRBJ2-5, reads GAGVSQSPSNKVTEKGKDVELRCDPISGHTALYWYRQSLGQGLEFLIYFQGNSAPDKSGLPSDRFSAERTGGSVSTLTIQRTQQEDSAVYLCASRVSGRAETQYFGPGTRLLVL.

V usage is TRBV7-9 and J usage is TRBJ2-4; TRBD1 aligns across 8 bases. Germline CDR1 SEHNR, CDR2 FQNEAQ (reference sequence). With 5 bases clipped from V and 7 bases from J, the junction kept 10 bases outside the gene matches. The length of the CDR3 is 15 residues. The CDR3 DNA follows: TGTGCCAGCAGCCCGGGACAGGTCGGTGGGAACATTCAGTACTTC. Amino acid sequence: CASSPGQVGGNIQYF.

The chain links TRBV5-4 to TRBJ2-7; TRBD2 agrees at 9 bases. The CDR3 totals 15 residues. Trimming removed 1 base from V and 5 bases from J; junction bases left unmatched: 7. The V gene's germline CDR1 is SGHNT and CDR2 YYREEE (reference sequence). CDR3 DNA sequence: TGTGCCAGCAGCTTGAGAACTAGCGGGCCCGACGAGCAGTACTTC. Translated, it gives CASSLRTSGPDEQYF.

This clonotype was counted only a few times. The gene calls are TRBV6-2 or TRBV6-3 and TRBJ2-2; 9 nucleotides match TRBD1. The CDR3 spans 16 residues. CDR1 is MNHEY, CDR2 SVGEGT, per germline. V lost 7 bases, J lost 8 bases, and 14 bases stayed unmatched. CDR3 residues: CASTLPGQGVTGELFF. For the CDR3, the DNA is TGTGCCAGCACTTTACCGGGACAGGGTGTGACAGGGGAGCTGTTTTTT.

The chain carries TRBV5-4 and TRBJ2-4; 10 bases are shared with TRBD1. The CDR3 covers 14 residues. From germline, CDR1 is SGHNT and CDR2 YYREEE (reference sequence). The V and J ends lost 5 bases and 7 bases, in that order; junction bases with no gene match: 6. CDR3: CASSLGQGGNIQYF. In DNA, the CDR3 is TGTGCCAGCAGTTTAGGACAGGGGGGGAACATTCAGTACTTC.

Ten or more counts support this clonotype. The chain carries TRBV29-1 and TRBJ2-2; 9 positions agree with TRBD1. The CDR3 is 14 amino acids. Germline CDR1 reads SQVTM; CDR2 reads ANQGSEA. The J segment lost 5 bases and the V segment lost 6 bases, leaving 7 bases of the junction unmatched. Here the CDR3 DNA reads TGCAGCGTAGCCGGGACAGGGATTACCGGGGAGCTGTTTTTT. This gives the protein CSVAGTGITGELFF.

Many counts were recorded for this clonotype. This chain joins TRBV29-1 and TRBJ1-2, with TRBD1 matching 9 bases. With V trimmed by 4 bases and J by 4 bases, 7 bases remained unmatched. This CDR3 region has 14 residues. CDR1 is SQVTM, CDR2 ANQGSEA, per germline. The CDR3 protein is CSVGPGTGTYGYTF. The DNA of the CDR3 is TGCAGCGTTGGGCCCGGGACAGGGACCTATGGCTACACCTTC.

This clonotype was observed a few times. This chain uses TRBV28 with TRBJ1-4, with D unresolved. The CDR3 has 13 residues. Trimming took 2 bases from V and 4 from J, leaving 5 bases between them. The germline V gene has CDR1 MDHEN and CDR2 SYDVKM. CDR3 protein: CASSLLINEKLFF. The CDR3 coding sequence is TGTGCCAGCAGTTTACTGATTAATGAAAAACTGTTTTTT. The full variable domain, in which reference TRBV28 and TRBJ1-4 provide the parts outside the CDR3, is DVKVTQSSRYLVKRTGEKVFLECVQDMDHENMFWYRQDPGLGLRLIYFSYDVKMKEKGDIPEGYSVSREKKERFSLILESASTNQTSMYLCASSLLINEKLFFGSGTQLSVL.

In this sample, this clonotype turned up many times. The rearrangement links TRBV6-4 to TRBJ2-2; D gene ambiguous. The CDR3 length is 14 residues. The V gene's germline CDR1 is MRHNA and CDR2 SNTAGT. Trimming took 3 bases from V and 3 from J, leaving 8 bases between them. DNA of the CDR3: TGTGCCAGCAGTGAGCTATCCCACACCGGGGAGCTGTTTTTT. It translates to CASSELSHTGELFF.